One TCR beta chain is described in this entry. Its cognate antigen has yet to be identified. No quality values exist for individual bases; no much larger clone is one base distant. TCR CDR3 regions were amplified from genomic DNA by multiplex PCR using the deep immunoSEQ assay. Extracted genomic DNA from each cell subset was distributed evenly across all wells of several immunoSEQ 96-well plates, and each plate was treated as a replicate. For sorted subsets, roughly 200 ng of genomic DNA, equivalent to 25,000 to 35,000 T cell genomes, went into each replicate PCR. Purified libraries were quantified with a Qubit 3.0 fluorometer, sized on a Bioanalyzer 2100, and re-quantified with the KAPA Library Quantification kit. Every immunoSEQ 96-well plate was sequenced on a dedicated single-read 150-cycle Illumina NextSeq 550 flow cell. The study's own analysis went as follows. Because only junctional sequences without quality scores were contained in the immunoSEQ output, filtering matching that applied to full-length reads could not be performed. Sequences were annotated with PyIR, a Python wrapper for IgBLAST v1.9, using IMGT germline references to assign V/J genes and CDR3. Reads with weak V/J assignments (E-value above 1e-6), missing CDR3, stop codons, out-of-frame junctions, or ambiguous translated residues were removed. V3J clonotypes were defined as sequences sharing an identical inferred V gene, J gene, and CDR3 amino acid sequence. To compute the percentage overlap between repertoires, the number of shared unique clonotypes was divided by the size of the smaller repertoire. Repertoire richness was assessed with RTK rarefaction, the Chao1 estimator, and Recon v2.1 estimates of unobserved clonotypes. Generation probabilities for all TCRbeta clonotypes obtained by the gDNA method from a handful of donors were computed using OLGA. In TCRdb, the immuneACCESS table is reduced to in-frame sequences with V and J assigned. These tables do not hold every clone; where another copy was compared, an unresolved V gene accounts for under half, and the others remain unexplained. Clone size and V and J calls were adopted from that table, with D and trimming inferred from the DNA. The sample table contains about 2 million clones; only one count was recorded for about 95% of them. The ten largest clones represent more than 0.9% of the sample.

The record originates from a study of shared clonotypes between healthy human individuals (TCRdb year 2020). In the study overall: The cohort included three men and two women between 18 and 49 years of age. For each donor, CD4 naive and CD4 memory were each given three plates, CD8 naive was given two plates, and CD8 memory was given one plate. The study deeply sequenced blood TCR repertoires of about 5 healthy adults to estimate repertoire size and the extent of clonotype sharing between individuals. Libraries were prepared and TCR repertoires were sequenced by different laboratories using diverse techniques, in order to increase sequencing depth and limit assay-specific biases. Between about 0.9 and 10 billion PBMCs per donor were obtained by leukapheresis.

CD8 naive samples consisted of CD45RO-negative cells that were positively selected for CCR7, yielding a CD45RA+CCR7+ population without TemRA cells. The donors were healthy, HIV-negative adults with no recently reported acute infections or vaccinations. All donors were Caucasian adults living in Nashville, Tennessee, USA. Blood was collected by leukapheresis, and PBMCs were isolated by Ficoll-Histopaque density gradient centrifugation and then cryopreserved in liquid nitrogen vapor phase. Analytical flow cytometry was used to check the purity and quantity of every magnetically sorted T cell population. Each sorted fraction had its genomic DNA isolated and then quantified by UV absorbance on a Nanodrop 2000c. Paper-wide results and their limitations: Pairwise subsampling indicated that sequencing depth was expected to affect the degree of clonotype sharing among donors. When a handful of donors were compared, the shared fraction of clonotypes was 5% to 6.5% for naive CD4, around 4% for naive CD8, more than 2% for memory CD4, and around 0.37% for memory CD8. Only blood was sampled, and tissue TCR repertoires likely differ from those in blood. Compared with non-shared clonotypes, the clonotypes found in all four sorted-subset donors had higher generation probabilities. Naive subsets generally had larger estimated clonotype richness than memory subsets. The small number of donors limited the genetic and exposure-history diversity represented. Rarefaction of sorted-subset datasets indicated incomplete sequencing despite the large sequencing depth.

Inclusive of the bounding cysteine and phenylalanine, the CDR3 is 10 residues long. Only CDR3 DNA is held: 30 bases, read in frame from base 1. Cut back by 7 bases and 7 bases, the V and J ends lie 8 bases apart. The germline V gene (reference sequence) yields MNHNY for CDR1 and SVGAGI for CDR2. The TCR sequence derives from a man between 18 and 35 years old in good health. The sample was naive CD8+ T cells sorted from blood. The cell subset or site tag for this specimen amounts to: CD45RA+CCR7+. The rearranged segments are TRBV6-6 and TRBJ2-7; the D gene cannot be resolved reliably. CDR3 reads: CASNHPEQYF. In nucleotide form, the sequence is TGTGCCAGCAACCACCCAGAGCAGTACTTC.